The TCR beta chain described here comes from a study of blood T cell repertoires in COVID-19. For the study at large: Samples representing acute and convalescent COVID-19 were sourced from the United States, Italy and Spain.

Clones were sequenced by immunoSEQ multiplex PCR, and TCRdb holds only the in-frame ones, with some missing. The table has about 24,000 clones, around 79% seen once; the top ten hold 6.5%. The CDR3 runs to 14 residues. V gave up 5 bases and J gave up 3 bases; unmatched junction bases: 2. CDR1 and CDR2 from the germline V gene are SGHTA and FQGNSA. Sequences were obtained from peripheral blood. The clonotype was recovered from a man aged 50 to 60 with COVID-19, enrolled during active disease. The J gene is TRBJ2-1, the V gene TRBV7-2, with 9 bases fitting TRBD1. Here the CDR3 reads CASSDRGFYNEQFF. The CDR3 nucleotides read TGTGCCAGCAGCGACAGGGGGTTCTACAATGAGCAGTTCTTC.